Presented here are 28 T cell receptor beta chains from one specimen sequenced in a study of T cell responses to AZD1222 COVID-19 vaccine. Method: immunoSEQ multiplex PCR; TCRdb's copy keeps in-frame clones and lacks some. The table has around 99,000 clones, around 90% seen once. The material was peripheral blood, obtained on day 0 of MenACWY control vaccination. These receptors came from an adult in good health.

The rearrangement links TRBV6-4 to TRBJ1-1; TRBD1 matches at 7 bases. The V gene's germline CDR1 is MRHNA and CDR2 SNTAGT. CDR3 length: 14 amino acids. The V segment lost 4 bases and the J segment 6 bases; nucleotides outside the gene matches: 8. The CDR3 DNA reads as TGTGCCAGCAGTGCAACACAGGGGAATGCTGAAGCTTTCTTT. Protein sequence: CASSATQGNAEAFF.

The rearrangement joins TRBV7-9 to TRBJ2-5; D is unresolved. V lost 5 bases, J lost 5 bases, and 12 bases lay in between. Germline-derived CDR1 and CDR2 are SEHNR and FQNEAQ (reference sequence). This CDR3 region has 13 residues. In DNA, the CDR3 is TGTGCCAGCAGCCCCGCTAATGAGGAGACCCAGTACTTC. It translates to CASSPANEETQYF.

V usage is TRBV5-5 and J usage is TRBJ2-2, with 7 positions matching TRBD1. V was clipped by 4 bases and J by 0 bases; unmatched bases: 6. In germline, CDR1 is SGHKS, CDR2 YYEKEE (reference sequence). The CDR3 runs 16 residues. The CDR3 nucleotides read TGTGCCAGCAGCCCTACAGGGGCTACGAACACCGGGGAGCTGTTTTTT. Its protein product is CASSPTGATNTGELFF.

This clone was recorded only once. V gene TRBV12-3 or TRBV12-4 combines with J gene TRBJ1-2, with D unresolved. Trimming took off 0 bases at V and 2 bases at J, with 4 bases between the two ends. The CDR3 has 13 residues. This CDR3 reads CASSLAANYGYTF. For the CDR3, the DNA is TGTGCCAGCAGTTTAGCGGCCAACTATGGCTACACCTTC.

The chain is built from TRBV18 and TRBJ1-3; D call uncertain. The CDR3 consists of 17 residues. Germline CDR1 reads KGHSH; CDR2 reads LQKENI. V dropped 6 bases and J dropped 0 bases, with 18 bases sitting between them. CDR3 residues: CASSPSYGADSGNTIYF. The CDR3 DNA sequence: TGTGCCAGCTCGCCATCATACGGAGCCGACTCTGGAAACACCATATATTTT.

V usage is TRBV10-3 and J usage is TRBJ2-1; 8 positions match TRBD2. The CDR3 totals 13 residues. CDR1 and CDR2 from the germline V gene are ENHRY and SYGVKD. With V trimmed by 10 bases and J by 1 base, 3 bases remained unmatched. The CDR3 DNA sequence: TGTGCCACCGGGAGGGGGTCCTACAATGAGCAGTTCTTC. Translated: CATGRGSYNEQFF.

The genes are TRBV27 and TRBJ1-2, with 9 bases identical to TRBD1. CDR3 size: 13 residues. The germline gives CDR1 MNHEY, CDR2 SMNVEV (reference sequence). V trimming: 5 bases; J trimming: 8 bases; junction bases outside the gene matches: 6. The CDR3 loop reads CASSPNRGQGYTF. As DNA, the CDR3 is TGTGCCAGCAGTCCAAACAGGGGGCAGGGCTACACCTTC.

The J gene is TRBJ1-1, the V gene TRBV20-1; no clear D gene. CDR3 length equals 11 residues. V gave up 6 bases and J gave up 2 bases, with 7 bases separating them. Germline CDR1 is DFQATT and CDR2 is SNEGSKA (reference sequence). The CDR3, as DNA: TGCAGTGCCGCTCGTAACACTGAAGCTTTCTTT. This gives the protein CSAARNTEAFF.

This clone was seen a handful of times. The chain is built from TRBV11-2 and TRBJ2-7, with D possibly called TRBD1 or TRBD2 (5 bases each). Germline V gene data show CDR1 as SGHAT and CDR2 as FQNNGV. CDR3 size: 15 residues. Trimming shortened V by 5 bases and J by 5 bases, and 19 bases separated the two germline ends. CDR3 loop: CASSRRLLGVNEQYF. The CDR3 DNA sequence: TGTGCCAGCAGCCGACGACTGTTGGGGGTCAACGAGCAGTACTTC.

The CDR3 bases are TGTGCCAGCAGTTTATTCCCGGGGCGAAATCAGCCCCAGCATTTT. It specifies CASSLFPGRNQPQHF. J is TRBJ1-5 and V is TRBV27; TRBD1 might be the D (5 bases). Trimming shortened V by 1 base and J by 4 bases, and 11 bases separated the two germline ends. The CDR3 runs to 15 residues. Germline lookup yields CDR1 MNHEY and CDR2 SMNVEV (reference sequence).

The chain carries TRBV19 and TRBJ2-1, with 8 bases lining up with TRBD2. The V gene's germline CDR1 is LNHDA and CDR2 SQIVND (reference sequence). The CDR3 is 16 residues long. With V trimmed by 4 bases and J by 7 bases, 12 bases remained unmatched. The CDR3 DNA reads as TGTGCCAGTAGTAGTCCCGGGAGCGGGACTAGGAATGAGCAGTTCTTC. This codes for CASSSPGSGTRNEQFF.

About this clone: The same CDR3 is also encoded by other DNA sequences in this sample. This rearrangement joins TRBV6-1 to TRBJ1-4, with a weak D call TRBD1 (6 bases). V was trimmed by 0 bases and J by 7 bases, leaving 12 bases between them. CDR1 and CDR2 (germline): MNHNS, SASEGT. There are 15 residues in the CDR3. The CDR3 spells CASSEARGGVEKLFF. CDR3 in DNA: TGTGCCAGCAGTGAAGCGAGAGGGGGGGTTGAAAAACTGTTTTTT.

This chain connects TRBV28 to TRBJ1-6; 7 nucleotides line up with TRBD1. This CDR3 region has 14 residues. The trim removed 3 bases at V and 5 bases at J, leaving 1 base unmatched. Germline V gene sequence: CDR1 MDHEN, CDR2 SYDVKM. The CDR3 spells CASSLGTDNSPLHF. The CDR3 DNA reads as TGTGCCAGCAGTTTGGGGACAGATAATTCACCCCTCCACTTT.

The J gene is TRBJ2-7, the V gene TRBV28; D ambiguous. Deletions cut 2 bases from V and 3 bases from J, with 11 bases between. The CDR3 runs to 14 residues. The germline V gene has CDR1 MDHEN and CDR2 SYDVKM. The CDR3 coding sequence is TGTGCCAGCAGTTTAGACCAGCTTGTCTACGAGCAGTACTTC. Translated, it gives CASSLDQLVYEQYF.

The genes are TRBV18 and TRBJ1-3; no reliable D call. Trimming pared 1 base from V and 0 bases from J, leaving 13 bases between. The CDR3 has 17 amino acids. Germline V CDR1 and CDR2: KGHSH, LQKENI. The CDR3 nucleotides are TGTGCCAGCTCACCACGGGCAGAAGGTTACTCTGGAAACACCATATATTTT. It translates to CASSPRAEGYSGNTIYF.

This chain uses TRBV28 with TRBJ2-1; 15 bases are shared with TRBD2. The CDR3 runs to 20 residues. Germline V gives CDR1 MDHEN, CDR2 SYDVKM. The V gene end was trimmed by 5 bases and the J gene end by 1 base; junction bases not matched to a gene: 12. DNA for the CDR3: TGTGCCAGCAGTGGGGGGACTAGCGGGAGGATTTCACGGTCCTACAATGAGCAGTTCTTC. Translating it yields CASSGGTSGRISRSYNEQFF. The full variable domain, rest sourced from reference TRBV28 and TRBJ2-1, is DVKVTQSSRYLVKRTGEKVFLECVQDMDHENMFWYRQDPGLGLRLIYFSYDVKMKEKGDIPEGYSVSREKKERFSLILESASTNQTSMYLCASSGGTSGRISRSYNEQFFGPGTRLTVL.

V and J are TRBV7-3 and TRBJ2-1; perhaps TRBD1 as D (5 bases). The CDR3 loop spans 14 amino acids. CDR1 and CDR2 (germline): SGHTA, FQGTGA. The germline V and J ends were trimmed by 2 bases and 0 bases, with 5 bases remaining between them. The CDR3 DNA reads as TGTGCCAGCAGCTTAGACAGCTCCTACAATGAGCAGTTCTTC. Translating it yields CASSLDSSYNEQFF.

This rearrangement joins TRBV6-2 or TRBV6-3 to TRBJ2-7; 8 nucleotides agree with TRBD2. CDR3 length equals 16 residues. Per germline, CDR1 MNHEY and CDR2 SVGEGT. Unmatched junction bases numbered 9, after V lost 1 base and J lost 4 bases. The CDR3 is CASSYWVAGSSYEQYF. The CDR3 nucleotides are TGTGCCAGCAGTTACTGGGTAGCGGGATCTTCATACGAGCAGTACTTC.

The chain uses TRBV5-1 and TRBJ1-4; perhaps TRBD1 as D (6 bases). The ends were cut back, 0 bases at V and 7 bases at J, with 13 bases in the middle. The germline V gene has CDR1 SGHRS and CDR2 YFSETQ. This CDR3 contains 15 residues. The DNA of the CDR3 is TGCGCCAGCAGCTTGGCGCAGGGGAGAGGTGAAAAACTGTTTTTT. Translation: CASSLAQGRGEKLFF.

The chain is built from TRBV30 and TRBJ2-5; D unclear. This CDR3 spans 13 amino acids. Trimming pared 0 bases from V and 1 base from J, leaving 6 bases between. The germline gives CDR1 GTSNPN, CDR2 SVGIG (reference sequence). CDR3 sequence: CAWSVFSQETQYF. Here the CDR3 DNA reads TGTGCCTGGAGTGTATTCTCCCAAGAGACCCAGTACTTC.

The rearrangement uses TRBV7-8 and TRBJ2-7; D is ambiguous. The germline CDR1 and CDR2 sequences are SGHVS and FQNEAQ. The CDR3 length is 14 residues. V was cut by 1 base and J by 2 bases, with 9 bases left in between. As DNA, the CDR3 is TGTGCCAGCAGCTTAGGAACAGTAGCCTACGAGCAGTACTTC. Its protein product is CASSLGTVAYEQYF.

The V call is TRBV28, the J call TRBJ2-7, with TRBD2 identical over 7 bases. CDR3 size: 17 residues. V lost 6 bases and J lost 3; bases outside the gene matches: 17. Germline V gene sequence: CDR1 MDHEN, CDR2 SYDVKM. This chain's CDR3 is CASRPSSLAGVRYEQYF. CDR3 sequence (DNA): TGTGCCAGCAGACCTTCCTCTCTGGCGGGGGTCCGCTACGAGCAGTACTTC.

This clone was counted once. This chain links TRBV5-5 with TRBJ2-5; TRBD2 matches at 9 bases. CDR3 length: 16 amino acids. Germline CDR1 reads SGHKS; CDR2 reads YYEKEE (reference sequence). V shed 0 bases and J 4 bases; nucleotides not matched to a gene: 7. DNA for the CDR3: TGTGCCAGCAGCTTGGCCGGCGGGAGGGCCCGAGAGACCCAGTACTTC. Its translation: CASSLAGGRARETQYF.

CDR3 sequence (DNA): TGTGCCCAAGGCAACGGGGAGACCCAGTACTTC. Translation gives CAQGNGETQYF. The chain employs TRBV30 and TRBJ2-5; no reliable D call. The CDR3 sequence is 11 residues long. Germline CDR1 and CDR2: GTSNPN and SVGIG (reference sequence). Trimming took 8 bases from V and 5 from J, leaving 12 bases between them.

This rearrangement joins TRBV5-1 to TRBJ1-2; no reliable D call. Trimming left V 4 bases short and J 7 bases short, with 8 bases between. Germline V CDR1 and CDR2: SGHRS, YFSETQ. There are 11 residues in the CDR3. For the CDR3, the DNA is TGCGCCAGCAGCAAGGACGTTGGCTACACCTTC. Its protein is CASSKDVGYTF. The entire variable domain, with the rest obtained from reference TRBV5-1 and TRBJ1-2, is as follows: KAGVTQTPRYLIKTRGQQVTLSCSPISGHRSVSWYQQTPGQGLQFLFEYFSETQRNKGNFPGRFSGRQFSNSRSEMNVSTLELGDSALYLCASSKDVGYTFGSGTRLTVV.

The chain has TRBV7-2 and TRBJ2-1, with D possibly being TRBD2 (5 bases). The germline CDR1 and CDR2 sequences are SGHTA and FQGNSA. Trimming cost V 2 bases and J 0 bases, with 17 bases left between them. The CDR3 covers 18 residues. The CDR3 bases are TGTGCCAGCAGCTTACCCGGCGGGCGGAGAACCTCCTACAATGAGCAGTTCTTC. Its protein is CASSLPGGRRTSYNEQFF.

In this sample, this clone turned up once. The chain employs TRBV27 and TRBJ1-5, with TRBD1 matching 7 bases. Germline V gene data show CDR1 as MNHEY and CDR2 as SMNVEV (reference sequence). The junction had 7 bases not matched to a gene; V was cut back by 6 bases and J by 2 bases. This CDR3 has 15 residues. In DNA form, the CDR3 reads TGTGCCAGCAGGGACAGGCTATATGGCAATCAGCCCCAGCATTTT. Translating gives CASRDRLYGNQPQHF.

The gene calls are TRBV13 and TRBJ2-7; 7 positions match TRBD1. With 2 bases clipped from V and 2 bases from J, the junction kept 9 bases outside the gene matches. CDR1 is PRHDT, CDR2 FYEKMQ, per germline (reference sequence). CDR3 size: 16 residues. The CDR3 reads CASSLSGTVPTYEQYF. The CDR3 region has the DNA TGTGCCAGCAGCTTAAGTGGGACAGTTCCGACCTACGAGCAGTACTTC.